These 4 T cell receptor beta chains originate from one sample sequenced in a study of shared clonotypes between healthy human individuals. Libraries were prepared by immunoSEQ multiplex PCR; TCRdb keeps only in-frame clonotypes and omits some of them. The profile shows about 2.2 million clones, around 93% of them singletons. Naive CD8 cells lacked CD45RO, underwent positive selection for CCR7 and left out terminally differentiated effector memory CD45RA+ cells. Material: naive CD8+ T cells from PBMCs. Source of these receptors: a man aged 18 to 30 in good health. Some clones in this sample may be carry-over from other donors' samples.

V usage is TRBV4-2 and J usage is TRBJ2-1; a weak D match, TRBD2 (6 bases). CDR1 is LGHNA and CDR2 is YNFKEQ in the germline V gene. This CDR3 spans 17 amino acids. The V end lost 0 bases, the J end lost 2 bases, and 14 bases lay between the germline ends. CDR3 coding DNA: TGTGCCAGCAGCCAAGATTCCGGGAGTCGTCCCTACAATGAGCAGTTCTTC. It codes for CASSQDSGSRPYNEQFF.

The V gene is TRBV4-2, the J gene TRBJ1-1; tentatively, D is TRBD1 (6 bases). The CDR3 sequence is 14 residues long. V lost 2 bases, J lost 3 bases, and 10 bases lay in between. Germline lookup yields CDR1 LGHNA and CDR2 YNFKEQ. The CDR3 DNA reads as TGTGCCAGCAGCCAAACGACAGGAGACACTGAAGCTTTCTTT. Its translation is CASSQTTGDTEAFF.

This sequence joins TRBV6-5 and TRBJ2-7, with D possibly matching TRBD2 (6 bases). This CDR3 contains 15 residues. Germline loops: CDR1 MNHEY, CDR2 SVGAGI. Between the trimmed V and J ends, which lost 3 bases and 4 bases, there was a span of 16 bases. This CDR3 is CASSYGLTIHYEQYF. DNA for the CDR3: TGTGCCAGCAGTTATGGACTAACTATACATTACGAGCAGTACTTC.

On this clone itself: Other nucleotide sequences from this sample produce the same CDR3. The chain uses TRBV5-1 and TRBJ2-7, with 9 positions matching TRBD2. With 0 bases clipped from V and 3 bases from J, the junction kept 4 bases outside the gene matches. The length of the CDR3 is 15 residues. CDR1 is SGHRS and CDR2 is YFSETQ in the germline V gene. As DNA, the CDR3 is TGCGCCAGCAGCTTGGCACTAGCGGGCAACTACGAGCAGTACTTC. Protein sequence: CASSLALAGNYEQYF.